This T cell receptor beta chain was recorded in a study of blood T cell repertoires in COVID-19. Sequencing used immunoSEQ multiplex PCR; TCRdb keeps in-frame clones, though not all of them. Of approximately 210,000 clones in the sample, approximately 90% are singletons; the top ten hold about 4.8%. The CDR3 is 15 amino acids. Germline V lookup: CDR1 LGHDT, CDR2 YNNKEL (reference sequence). Trimming stripped 4 bases from V and 8 bases from J, with 18 bases between. Sequencing was carried out using peripheral blood. The rearrangement uses TRBV3-1 (or the pseudogene TRBV3-2) and TRBJ2-1; maybe TRBD1 (5 bases). This TCR was recovered from a woman aged 40 to 55 with acute or convalescent COVID-19. The CDR3 DNA sequence: TGTGCCAGCAGCCCAGGAACAGGACCTGCGGATGAGCAGTTCTTC. Its translation is CASSPGTGPADEQFF.